The 18 T cell receptor beta chains in this list originate from one sample, sequenced in a study of glioma-infiltrating T cells. Using RNA template, CDR3s of TCR alpha and beta were amplified with iRepertoire arm-PCR. Using its own MiXCR run on the multiplex PCR reads, TCRdb lists one record per CDR3 protein. This sample has 90,000 to 100,000 distinct CDR3 sequences; about 40% occur once, and the top ten carry 35% to 40%. The specimen sequenced was glioma tissue, nonneoplastic brain tissue, or PBMCs (not recorded which). The receptors originated from a human donor with low-grade glioma or glioblastoma, undergoing nonglioma brain surgery, or in good health (not recorded which).

The rearrangement joins TRBV28 to TRBJ2-7, with TRBD1 identical over 12 bases. The J call may be in error: the DNA end matches TRBJ2-5 better. The CDR3 runs 16 residues. Germline V lookup: CDR1 MDHEN, CDR2 SYDVKM. In DNA, the CDR3 is TGTGCCAGCAGTTTCGGGACAGGGGGCCGGGTTGAGACCCAGTACTTC. Its translation: CASSFGTGGRVETQYF.

Note on this clonotype: It may be a read error: a sequence one base away is much more abundant. The gene calls are TRBV2 and TRBJ2-4, with D possibly TRBD2 on 6 matching bases. Germline V gene lookup returns CDR1 SNHLY and CDR2 FYNNEI. V was shortened by 2 bases and J by 0 bases, with 17 bases between the two germline ends. This CDR3 region has 18 residues. The CDR3 loop reads CASSERGEADLAKNIQYF. For the CDR3, the DNA is TGTGCCAGCAGTGAACGAGGGGAGGCGGACCTAGCCAAAAACATTCAGTACTTC.

Regarding this clonotype: The junction does not match germline at one end; this may be a read error. This chain joins TRBV6-5 and TRBJ1-5; the D gene is possibly TRBD1 (5 bases). The CDR3 is 15 residues long. Germline CDR1 MNHEY, CDR2 SVGAGI. This CDR3 reads CASRVQVYSNQPRHF. CDR3 nucleotides: TGTGCCAGCAGGGTACAGGTCTATAGCAACCAGCCCCGGCATTTT.

Comments on this clonotype: The junction shows a germline mismatch at one end, possibly a read error. The CDR3 protein is CASNIGLGEQSF. CDR3 DNA: TGTGCCAGCAACATCGGACTTGGAGAGCAGTCCTTC. This chain uses TRBV7-2 with TRBJ2-1; TRBD2 is a possible D gene (5 bases). The germline V gene has CDR1 SGHTA and CDR2 FQGNSA. The CDR3 length is 12 residues. Drawing the rest from reference TRBV7-2 and TRBJ2-1, the complete variable domain is GAGVSQSPSNKVTEKGKDVELRCDPISGHTALYWYRQSLGQGLEFLIYFQGNSAPDKSGLPSDRFSAERTGGSVSTLTIQRTQQEDSAVYLCASNIGLGEQSFGPGTRLTVL.

This clonotype was recorded at least ten times. V gene TRBV6-1 combines with J gene TRBJ2-3, with D possibly TRBD1 on 6 matching bases. V was clipped by 5 bases and J by 5 bases, with 11 bases between them. CDR1 and CDR2 from the germline V gene are MNHNS and SASEGT. The CDR3 spans 13 residues. The CDR3 reads CASSLGGRDTQYF. The CDR3 DNA sequence: TGTGCCAGCAGTTTAGGGGGACGAGATACGCAGTATTTT.

This clonotype was picked up a small number of times. The gene calls are TRBV5-6 and TRBJ2-7, with D unresolved. CDR1 and CDR2 from the germline V gene are SGHDT and YYEEEE. V was pared by 4 bases and J by 5 bases, with 1 base between. The CDR3 is 9 amino acids. The CDR3 sequence: CASSHEQYF. CDR3 DNA: TGTGCCAGCAGCCACGAGCAGTACTTC.

This clonotype was recorded a few times. The rearrangement links TRBV5-6 to TRBJ2-1; D is uncertain. The CDR3 consists of 14 residues. Trimming cost V 2 bases and J 3 bases, with 9 bases left between them. CDR1 is SGHDT, CDR2 YYEEEE, per germline. In DNA, the CDR3 is TGTGCCAGCAGCTTTGGACGGAACTACAATGAGCAGTTCTTC. It yields the protein CASSFGRNYNEQFF.

Concerning this clonotype itself: Germline is not matched at one junction end, which may reflect a read error. The V and J genes are TRBV10-3 and TRBJ1-4; 7 bases match TRBD1. Looked up from germline, CDR1 is ENHRY and CDR2 is SYGVKD. The CDR3 extends over 15 amino acids. In DNA form, the CDR3 reads TGTGACATCAGTGCGACTGACAGGGTTAATGAAAAACTGTTCTTT. This codes for CDISATDRVNEKLFF.

This clonotype was detected ten times or more. The chain couples TRBV14 to TRBJ2-2; D possibly corresponds to TRBD2 (5 bases). The CDR3 is 16 residues long. Looked up from germline, CDR1 is SGHDN and CDR2 is FVKESK. With 6 bases removed from V and 2 bases from J, the gap between germline ends came to 16 bases. As DNA, the CDR3 is TGTGCCAGCAGACGCGATAGAGCGGCCAACACCGGGGAGCTGTTTTTT. This sequence encodes CASRRDRAANTGELFF.

This clonotype was seen many times. The rearrangement joins TRBV10-3 to TRBJ2-1, with a possible D match to TRBD2 (6 bases). The CDR3 contains 15 residues. V lost 10 bases and J 7 bases, leaving 23 bases between the germline ends. Germline V lookup: CDR1 ENHRY, CDR2 SYGVKD. The CDR3, as DNA: TGTGCCACCAGCAGTATAGGAGGGCTCGAGAATGAGCAGTTCTTC. Its translation is CATSSIGGLENEQFF.

This clonotype was detected many times. This chain joins TRBV5-4 and TRBJ2-7, with 7 bases lining up with TRBD1. Germline CDR1 reads SGHNT; CDR2 reads YYREEE (reference sequence). With 1 base clipped from V and 5 bases from J, the junction kept 6 bases outside the gene matches. The CDR3 contains 14 residues. The CDR3 DNA sequence: TGTGCCAGCAGCTTGATGGACAGGCGCAACGAGCAGTACTTC. Translation: CASSLMDRRNEQYF.

The gene calls are TRBV6-2 or TRBV6-3 and TRBJ2-1; TRBD2 matches 14 bases. There are 16 residues in the CDR3. V was pared by 7 bases and J by 2 bases, with 4 bases of the junction left unmatched. Germline V gene lookup returns CDR1 MNHEY and CDR2 SVGEGT. The CDR3 sequence is CASMGTSGSTYNEQFF. CDR3 nucleotides: TGTGCCAGCATGGGGACTAGCGGGAGCACCTACAATGAGCAGTTCTTC.

This clonotype was observed many times. The J gene is TRBJ2-1, the V gene TRBV2; D might be TRBD2 (7 bases). V was shortened by 5 bases and J by 6 bases, with 23 bases between the two germline ends. Per germline, CDR1 SNHLY and CDR2 FYNNEI. The CDR3 is made up of 17 amino acids. CDR3 sequence reads: CASSLIGGRLYSNEQFF. CDR3 DNA: TGTGCCAGCAGTTTAATCGGGGGGCGCCTCTATTCCAATGAGCAGTTCTTC.

The V and J genes are TRBV30 and TRBJ2-1; no reliable D call. The CDR3 length is 11 residues. Trimming cost V 2 bases and J 5 bases, with 4 bases left between them. From germline, CDR1 is GTSNPN and CDR2 SVGIG (reference sequence). CDR3 amino acids: CAWSSHNEQFF. In nucleotides, the CDR3 is TGTGCCTGGAGTTCGCACAATGAGCAGTTCTTC.

This clonotype was counted only a few times. The chain couples TRBV5-1 to TRBJ2-7; TRBD2 matches at 11 bases. The length of the CDR3 is 15 residues. Germline-derived CDR1 and CDR2 are SGHRS and YFSETQ. J lost 2 bases, V lost 4 bases, and 5 bases had no gene match. The DNA of the CDR3 is TGCGCCAGCAGCATGGGGACTAGCGGTCCCTACGAGCAGTACTTC. Amino acids: CASSMGTSGPYEQYF. The entire variable domain, with the rest obtained from reference TRBV5-1 and TRBJ2-7, is as follows: KAGVTQTPRYLIKTRGQQVTLSCSPISGHRSVSWYQQTPGQGLQFLFEYFSETQRNKGNFPGRFSGRQFSNSRSEMNVSTLELGDSALYLCASSMGTSGPYEQYFGPGTRLTVT.

Comment on this clonotype: A single base separates this from a much larger clone, so it may be a read error. The chain is built from TRBV18 and TRBJ1-2; 7 nucleotides line up with TRBD1. Per the germline V gene, CDR1 is KGHSH and CDR2 is LQKENI. The CDR3 is 15 residues long. The V and J ends lost 3 bases and 3 bases, in that order; junction bases with no gene match: 7. CDR3 protein: CASSPPGGGHYGYTF. CDR3 coding DNA: TGTGCCAGCTCACCCCCAGGGGGGGGCCACTATGGCTACACCTTC.

Comment on this clonotype: A junction end diverges from the germline sequence, so it may reflect a read error. J is TRBJ2-3 and V is TRBV4-2; D ambiguous. The CDR3 extends over 16 amino acids. Germline V gene sequence: CDR1 LGHNA, CDR2 YNFKEQ. CDR3 amino acids: CATSQVLCTSTDTQYF. CDR3 nucleotide sequence: TGTGCCACCAGCCAAGTGTTGTGTACGAGCACAGATACGCAGTATTTT.

In its sample, this clonotype was seen once. This chain uses TRBV6-2 or TRBV6-3 with TRBJ2-1, with 11 bases lining up with TRBD2. The CDR3 totals 15 residues. Trimming took 4 bases from V and 5 from J; bases not matched to a gene: 4. Germline CDR1 is MNHEY and CDR2 is SVGEGT. This CDR3 is CASSFPSGRNNEQFF. CDR3 coding DNA: TGTGCCAGCAGTTTTCCTAGCGGGAGGAACAATGAGCAGTTCTTC.